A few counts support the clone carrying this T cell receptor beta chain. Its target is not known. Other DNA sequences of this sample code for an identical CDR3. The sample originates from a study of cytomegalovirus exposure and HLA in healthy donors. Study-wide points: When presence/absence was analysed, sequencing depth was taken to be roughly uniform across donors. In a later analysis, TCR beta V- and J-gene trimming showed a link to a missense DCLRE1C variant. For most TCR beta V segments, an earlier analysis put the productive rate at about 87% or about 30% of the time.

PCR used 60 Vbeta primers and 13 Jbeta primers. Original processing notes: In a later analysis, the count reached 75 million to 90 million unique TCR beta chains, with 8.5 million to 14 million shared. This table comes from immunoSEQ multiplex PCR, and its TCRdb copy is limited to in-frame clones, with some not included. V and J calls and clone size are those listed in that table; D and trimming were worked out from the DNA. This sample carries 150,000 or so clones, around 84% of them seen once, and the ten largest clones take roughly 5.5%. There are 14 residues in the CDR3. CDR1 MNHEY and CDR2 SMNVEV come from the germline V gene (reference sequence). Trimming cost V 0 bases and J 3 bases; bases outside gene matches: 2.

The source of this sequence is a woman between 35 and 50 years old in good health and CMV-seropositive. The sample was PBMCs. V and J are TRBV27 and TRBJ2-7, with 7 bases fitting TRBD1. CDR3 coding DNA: TGTGCCAGCAGTTTATCGACAGGGAGCTACGAGCAGTACTTC. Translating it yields CASSLSTGSYEQYF.